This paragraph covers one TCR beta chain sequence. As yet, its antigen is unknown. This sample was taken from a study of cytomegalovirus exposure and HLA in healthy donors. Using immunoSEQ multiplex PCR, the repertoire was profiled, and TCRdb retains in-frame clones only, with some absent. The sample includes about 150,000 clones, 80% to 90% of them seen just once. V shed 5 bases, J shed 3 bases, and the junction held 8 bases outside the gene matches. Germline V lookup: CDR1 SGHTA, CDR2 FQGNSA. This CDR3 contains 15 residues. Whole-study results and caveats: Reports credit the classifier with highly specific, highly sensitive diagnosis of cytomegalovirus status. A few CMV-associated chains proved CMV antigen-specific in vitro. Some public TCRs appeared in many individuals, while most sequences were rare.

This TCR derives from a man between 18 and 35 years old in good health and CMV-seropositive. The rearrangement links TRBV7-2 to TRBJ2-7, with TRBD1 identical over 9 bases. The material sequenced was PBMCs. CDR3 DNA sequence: TGTGCCAGCAGCGTGAAGGGACAGGGTGGCTACGAGCAGTACTTC. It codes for CASSVKGQGGYEQYF. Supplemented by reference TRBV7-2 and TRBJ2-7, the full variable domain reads GAGVSQSPSNKVTEKGKDVELRCDPISGHTALYWYRQSLGQGLEFLIYFQGNSAPDKSGLPSDRFSAERTGGSVSTLTIQRTQQEDSAVYLCASSVKGQGGYEQYFGPGTRLTVT.